This TCR beta chain was obtained from a study of OX40 agonist ivuxolimab in advanced cancers. This CDR3 comprises 13 residues. V was clipped by 2 bases and J by 6 bases, with 11 bases between them. Germline V CDR1 and CDR2: SGHDN, FVKESK. The method was immunoSEQ multiplex PCR; TCRdb's version includes in-frame clones alone and lacks a portion of them. This sample carries fewer than 70,000 clones, roughly nine tenths of them seen once, and the ten largest clones take 16%. This specimen consisted of CD4+ or CD8+ T cells sorted from blood, obtained in a trial of the OX40 agonist ivuxolimab. The V call is TRBV14, the J call TRBJ2-7; the D gene is possibly TRBD2 (5 bases). This sequence was found in an adult with an advanced solid tumor such as melanoma, head and neck, liver or kidney cancer. The CDR3 DNA follows: TGTGCCAGCAGCCAAATGGGTGGAGGCGAGCAGTACTTC. This codes for CASSQMGGGEQYF.